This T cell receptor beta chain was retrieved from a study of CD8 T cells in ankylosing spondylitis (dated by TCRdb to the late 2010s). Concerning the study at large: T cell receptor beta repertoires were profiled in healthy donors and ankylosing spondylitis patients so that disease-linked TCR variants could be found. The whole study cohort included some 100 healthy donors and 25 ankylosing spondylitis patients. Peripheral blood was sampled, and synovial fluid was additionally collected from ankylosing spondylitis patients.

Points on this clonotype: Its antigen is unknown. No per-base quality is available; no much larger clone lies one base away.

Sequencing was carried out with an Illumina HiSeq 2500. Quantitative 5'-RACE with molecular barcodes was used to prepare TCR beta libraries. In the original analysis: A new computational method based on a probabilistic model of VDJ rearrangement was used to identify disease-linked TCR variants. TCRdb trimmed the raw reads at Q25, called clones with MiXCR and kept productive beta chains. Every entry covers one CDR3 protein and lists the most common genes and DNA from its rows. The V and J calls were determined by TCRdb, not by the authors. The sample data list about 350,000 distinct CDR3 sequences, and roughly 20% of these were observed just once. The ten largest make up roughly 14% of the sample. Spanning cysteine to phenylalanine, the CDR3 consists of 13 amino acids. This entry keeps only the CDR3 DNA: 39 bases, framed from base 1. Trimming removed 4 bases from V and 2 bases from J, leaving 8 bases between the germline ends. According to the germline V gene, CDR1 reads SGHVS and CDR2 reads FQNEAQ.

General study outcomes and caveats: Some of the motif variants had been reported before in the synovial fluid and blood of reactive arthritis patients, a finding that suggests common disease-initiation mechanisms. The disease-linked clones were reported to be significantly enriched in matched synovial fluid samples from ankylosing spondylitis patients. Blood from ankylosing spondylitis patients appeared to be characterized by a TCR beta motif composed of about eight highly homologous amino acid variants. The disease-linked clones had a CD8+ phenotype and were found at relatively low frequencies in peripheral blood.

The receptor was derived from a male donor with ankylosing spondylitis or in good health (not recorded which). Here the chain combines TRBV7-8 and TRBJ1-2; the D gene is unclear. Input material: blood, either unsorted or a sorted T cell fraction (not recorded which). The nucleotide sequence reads TGTGCCAGCAGCTCAATAAAGAACTATGGCTACACCTTC. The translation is CASSSIKNYGYTF.